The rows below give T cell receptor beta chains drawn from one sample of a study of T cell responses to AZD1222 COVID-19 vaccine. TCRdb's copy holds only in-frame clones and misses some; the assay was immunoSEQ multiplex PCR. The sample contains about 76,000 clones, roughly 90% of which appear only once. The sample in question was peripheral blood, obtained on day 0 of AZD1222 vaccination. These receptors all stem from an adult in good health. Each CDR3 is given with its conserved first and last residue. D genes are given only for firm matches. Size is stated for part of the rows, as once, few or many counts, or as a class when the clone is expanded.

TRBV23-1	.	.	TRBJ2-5	TGCGCCAGCAGTCAATCGGATTGGAGAACTTCCCGGGCGAACCCAAGAGAGACCCAGTACTTC	CASSQSDWRTSRANPRETQYF
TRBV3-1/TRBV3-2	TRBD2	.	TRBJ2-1	TGTGCCAGCAGCCCACCCCGGGGGGACAATGAGCAGTTCTTC	CASSPPRGDNEQFF
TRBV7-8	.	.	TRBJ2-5	TGTGCCAGCAGCTTGGGCAGCAACCAAGAGACCCAGTACTTC	CASSLGSNQETQYF
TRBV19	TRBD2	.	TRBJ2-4	TGTGCCAGTTCCCTACGGGCACACGGGACTAGCGGGAGCAGGGCCAAAAACATTCAGTACTTC	CASSLRAHGTSGSRAKNIQYF
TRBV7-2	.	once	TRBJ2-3	TGTGCCAGCAGCTCCTGGCGCGGGGGCCCAGATACGCAGTATTTT	CASSSWRGGPDTQYF
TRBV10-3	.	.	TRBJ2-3	TGTGCCATCAGTGAGTCGGGGGTCCCGGGCACAGATACGCAGTATTTT	CAISESGVPGTDTQYF
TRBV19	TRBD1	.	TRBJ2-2	TGTGCCAGTAGGTGGACAGGGGACAACACCGGGGAGCTGTTTTTT	CASRWTGDNTGELFF
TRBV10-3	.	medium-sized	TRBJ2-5	TGTGCCATCAGTGCCGGAACAGAAACCGGGGAGACCCAGTACTTC	CAISAGTETGETQYF
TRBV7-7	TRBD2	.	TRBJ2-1	TGTGCTAGCAGCCTCGGGACTAGCGGGAGTGATGAGCAGTTCTTC	CASSLGTSGSDEQFF
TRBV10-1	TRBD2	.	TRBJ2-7	TGCGCCAGCCCAGATCGCTGCCCGGGACTAGAGTACGAGCAGTACTTC	CASPDRCPGLEYEQYF
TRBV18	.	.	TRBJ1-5	TGTGCCAGCTCAAACACAAATAGCAATCAGCCCCAGCATTTT	CASSNTNSNQPQHF
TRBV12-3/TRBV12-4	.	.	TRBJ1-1	TGTGCCAGCAGCGCAATTCGAGGGACTGAAGCTTTCTTT	CASSAIRGTEAFF
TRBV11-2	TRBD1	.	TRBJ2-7	TGTGCCAGCAGCCCCGGACAGGGGGGGTTTAGCTCCTACGAGCAGTACTTC	CASSPGQGGFSSYEQYF
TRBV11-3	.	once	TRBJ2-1	TGTGCCAGCAGCCGAGACTACTACAATGAGCAGTTCTTC	CASSRDYYNEQFF
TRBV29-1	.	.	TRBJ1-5	TGCAGCGTCCAGAGGACAGTCAATCAGCCCCAGCATTTT	CSVQRTVNQPQHF
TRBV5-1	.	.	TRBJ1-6	TGCGCCAGCAGCTTGCGAGGACTCCTTAATTCACCCCTCCACTTT	CASSLRGLLNSPLHF
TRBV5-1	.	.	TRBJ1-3	TGCGCCAGCAGCTTGGTGCCCGGGGGCTCTGGAAACACCATATATTTT	CASSLVPGGSGNTIYF
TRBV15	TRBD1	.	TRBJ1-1	TGTGCCACCAGCAGAAAGGGACAGATGAACACTGAAGCTTTCTTT	CATSRKGQMNTEAFF
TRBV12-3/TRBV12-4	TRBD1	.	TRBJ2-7	TGTGCCAGCAGCGAAGACAGGGTCTACGAGCAGTACTTC	CASSEDRVYEQYF
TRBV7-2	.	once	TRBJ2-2	TGTGCCAGCAGCTTCCCCAACGGGGGCAACACCGGGGAGCTGTTTTTT	CASSFPNGGNTGELFF
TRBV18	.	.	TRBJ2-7	TGTGCCAGCTCACCTTTGCCGGGCTCCTACGAGCAGTACTTC	CASSPLPGSYEQYF
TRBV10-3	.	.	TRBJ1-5	TGTGCCATCAGTGGGCCTCAGGGCAATCAGCCCCAGCATTTT	CAISGPQGNQPQHF
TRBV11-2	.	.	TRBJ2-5	TGTGCCAGCAGCTTATGGGAGACCCAGTACTTC	CASSLWETQYF
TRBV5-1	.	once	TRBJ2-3	TGCGCCAGCAGCCCCTCGGGCCAGGGGGATACGCAGTATTTT	CASSPSGQGDTQYF